This TCR beta chain was sequenced for a study of cytomegalovirus exposure and HLA in healthy donors. The wider study: A preliminary data release comprised around 90 million unique TCRs obtained from HLA-typed donors.

The CDR3 extends over 15 amino acids. Trimming pared 4 bases from V and 5 bases from J, leaving 18 bases between. Per germline, CDR1 SGHKS and CDR2 YYEKEE (reference sequence). Vbeta (60) and Jbeta (13) primers were used in the PCR. Clones were sequenced by immunoSEQ multiplex PCR, and TCRdb holds only the in-frame ones, with some missing. Of 90,000 to 120,000 clones in the sample, more than 65% were seen once. With regard to this clone: Its antigen is unknown.

Overall study findings and caveats: Association of some 18,000 TCR beta sequences with HLA alleles was found at 0.05 false discovery rate in a later analysis. For presence/absence analyses, sequencing depth was assumed to be roughly uniform across donors.

Specimen: PBMCs. The V and J genes are TRBV5-5 and TRBJ1-1, with D tentatively TRBD1 (6 bases). The sequence derives from a man between 25 and 39 years old in good health and CMV-seronegative. CDR3 coding DNA: TGTGCCAGCAGCCTCCGGGACACCCCAGGGACTGAAGCTTTCTTT. This codes for CASSLRDTPGTEAFF.